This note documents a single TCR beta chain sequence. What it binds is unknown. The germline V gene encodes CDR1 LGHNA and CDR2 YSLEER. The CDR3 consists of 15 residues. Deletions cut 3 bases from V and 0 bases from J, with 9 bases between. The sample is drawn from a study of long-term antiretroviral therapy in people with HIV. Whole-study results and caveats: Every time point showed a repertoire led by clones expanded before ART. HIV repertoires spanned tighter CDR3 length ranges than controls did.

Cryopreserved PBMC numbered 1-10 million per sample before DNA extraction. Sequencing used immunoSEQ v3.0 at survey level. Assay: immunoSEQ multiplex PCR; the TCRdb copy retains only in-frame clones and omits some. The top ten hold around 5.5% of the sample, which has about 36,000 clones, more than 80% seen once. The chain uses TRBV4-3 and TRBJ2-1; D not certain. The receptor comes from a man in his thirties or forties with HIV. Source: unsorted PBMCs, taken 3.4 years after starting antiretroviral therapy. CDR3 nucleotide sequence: TGCGCCAGCAGCCAGTACCGGAGCTCCTACAATGAGCAGTTCTTC. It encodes CASSQYRSSYNEQFF.